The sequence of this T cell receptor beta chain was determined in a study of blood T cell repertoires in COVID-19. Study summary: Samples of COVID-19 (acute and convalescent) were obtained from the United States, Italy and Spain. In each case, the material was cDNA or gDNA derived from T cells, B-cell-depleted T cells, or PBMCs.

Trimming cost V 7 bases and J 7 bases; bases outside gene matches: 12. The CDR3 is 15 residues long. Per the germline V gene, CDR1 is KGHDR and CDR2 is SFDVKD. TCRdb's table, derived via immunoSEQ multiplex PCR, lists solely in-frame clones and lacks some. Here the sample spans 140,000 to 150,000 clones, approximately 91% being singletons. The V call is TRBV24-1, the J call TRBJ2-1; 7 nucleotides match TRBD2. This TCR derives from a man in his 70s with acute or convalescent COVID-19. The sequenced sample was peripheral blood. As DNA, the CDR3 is TGTGCCACCAGCGCCGAAGGACTAGTCAGGAATGAGCAGTTCTTC. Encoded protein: CATSAEGLVRNEQFF.